This T cell receptor (beta chain) was recorded in a study of T cell responses to AZD1222 COVID-19 vaccine. Findings and caveats of the study: Close to half of spike-specific TCRs reportedly recognize unmutated variant regions. Sampling captured repertoires only after the peak T cell response.

A note on this clone: As yet, its antigen is unknown.

V shed 7 bases, J shed 2 bases, and the junction held 7 bases outside the gene matches. The CDR3 is made up of 14 amino acids. Looked up from germline, CDR1 is SQVTM and CDR2 is ANQGSEA. Measured with immunoSEQ multiplex PCR; TCRdb has only the in-frame clones, and not every one. The sample lists some 120,000 clones, 80% to 95% occurring once. The sample here was peripheral blood, taken 28 days after the second dose of the MenACWY control vaccine. The rearrangement links TRBV29-1 to TRBJ2-3; 9 bases line up with TRBD1. The source of this sequence is an adult who received the MenACWY meningococcal vaccine as a control. CDR3 in amino acids: CSGSGTGITDTQYF. In DNA, the CDR3 is TGCAGCGGATCCGGGACAGGGATCACAGATACGCAGTATTTT.